This record covers a single T cell receptor beta chain. The data are from a study of T cell responses to AZD1222 COVID-19 vaccine. Some clones are missing from TCRdb's copy, which holds only in-frame ones; the method was immunoSEQ multiplex PCR. The sample holds more than 150,000 clones, about 89% seen once. The sample in question was peripheral blood, obtained on day 0 of MenACWY control vaccination. The TCR sequence derives from an adult in good health.

CDR3 loop: CASSLDLRNTIYF. CDR3 bases: TGTGCCAGCAGTTTAGACCTTCGAAACACCATATATTTT. The genes are TRBV12-3 or TRBV12-4 and TRBJ1-3, with unresolved D. The CDR3 totals 13 residues. The V gene lost 1 base and the J gene lost 5 bases, with 6 bases spanning the gap.